This TCR beta chain emerged from a study of T cells in Graves' hyperthyroidism and ophthalmopathy (dated by TCRdb to the late 2010s). Background for the entire study: Peripheral blood samples were taken at the time of initial diagnosis, prior to any treatment. A discovery cohort of roughly 96 patients, approximately 44 with Graves' ophthalmopathy and about 58 with stable Graves' hyperthyroidism, was used to find distinguishing TCR V-J signatures. Prospective prediction of ophthalmopathy was tested in an independent validation cohort consisting of 18 to 20 hyperthyroidism patients and 17 patients who later progressed to ophthalmopathy. The 100 or so discovery patients were randomly divided into training and test sets at a 7:3 ratio. Thyroid tissue and blood T-cell repertoires from several Graves' hyperthyroidism patients were also compared in the study. Following sampling, methimazole starting at 30 mg daily was given to hyperthyroidism patients, and high-dose intravenous methylprednisolone was given to ophthalmopathy patients. The paper reports TCR Vbeta CDR3 sequencing of approximately 140 peripheral blood samples: some 44 ophthalmopathy, fewer than 85 hyperthyroidism and approximately 17 progressor patients.

The TCR beta CDR3 regions were amplified from the RNA transcripts. The first round of RT-PCR for the TCR CDR3 was performed with the HTBI primer set and the Qiagen OneStep RT-PCR kit. Libraries were constructed in a second round of multiplex PCR, after which size selection and purification were carried out. Paired-end sequencing of the libraries was performed with 100 bp reads on an Illumina HiSeq2000. The authors' analysis ran thus. SOAPnuke was used to process the raw data, removing reads that contained adapters or uncalled bases, had a mean Phred below 15, or lacked an exact match to the constant primer or identifier. COPE v1.2.5 was used to merge high-quality paired reads, and clonotypes were defined as unique nucleotide sequences. MiTCR v1.1 was used to align clonotypes to the IMGT TRBV, TRBD and TRBJ reference segments. The analysis was restricted to V-J combinations with a frequency above 0.0001, which together covered 99.2% of the repertoires. The TCS score was defined as the ratio of F50 (clonal expansion) to E x V (chaos), calculated using BLOSUM62-based TCRdist between CDR3 peptides within each V-J. Welch's t-statistics and random forest reduced just over 500 V-J features to 13, which were used in a naive Bayes classifier (R e1071). TCRdb trimmed the raw reads at Q25, called clones with MiXCR and kept productive beta chains. One record per CDR3 amino acid sequence lists the most common genes and DNA. TCRdb, not the original authors, processed these V and J calls. The sample table shows around 370,000 distinct CDR3 sequences, and about 18% are seen once. The ten largest clones capture around two fifths of the sample.

Ophthalmopathy patients had moderately to severely active disease, Clinical Activity Score of at least 3, NOSPECS grade of at least 4, and duration under 3 months. Patients with uncontrolled infections, other autoimmune diseases, pregnancy or lactation were excluded. Diagnoses were based on clinical symptoms, serum thyroxine and TRAb, thyroid ultrasound and orbital computed tomography. PBMCs were separated from about 10 ml of fresh peripheral blood using Ficoll-Paque density gradient centrifugation. Total RNA was extracted with Trizol reagent, and quality was checked on an Agilent 2100 Bioanalyzer. This clonotype was detected ten times or more. Its antigen specificity is not known. Qualities for individual bases were not recorded, and no much larger clone is one base off. Results the study describes overall, beyond this receptor: No statistical method was used to set the sample size in advance, and investigators knew the group allocation. In validation, the model predicted progression to ophthalmopathy a median of about 6.8 months before onset, with roughly 70% sensitivity and about 72% specificity. Ophthalmopathy was separated from stable hyperthyroidism by a 13 V-J signature model, with around 90% sensitivity and approximately 81% specificity obtained in cross-validation and 80%/75% obtained in testing. Most expanded thyroid clonotypes (frequency above 0.001) were also detected in blood, a finding suggesting that blood repertoires may reflect thyroid immune responses.

Sequencing was performed on blood. This receptor was obtained from a man between 18 and 29 years old with Graves' ophthalmopathy.

At the DNA level, the sequence is TGCGCCAGCAGCCTGAACAGGGAAAACGAGCAGTACTTC. Its product reads: CASSLNRENEQYF. This sequence uses TRBV4-1 and TRBJ2-7, with a tentative D gene TRBD1 over 6 matching bases. V is clipped by 4 bases and J by 5 bases, and the sequence between their germline boundaries is 12 bases long. CDR1 and CDR2 are read off the germline V gene as MGHRA and YSYEKL. The CDR3 contains 13 residues, cysteine and phenylalanine counted. Only the CDR3 DNA is retained, 39 bases long and in frame from the first base.